The rows below give T cell receptor beta chains drawn from one sample of a study of CD8 T cells in Susac syndrome. MiXCR, run by TCRdb on the immunoSEQ multiplex PCR reads, gives a single entry per CDR3 protein. The table has some 180,000 distinct CDR3 sequences, around 90% seen once. The sequencing input was CD4+ T cells from PBMCs. The receptors stem from a human donor with Susac syndrome. Both conserved end residues are part of each CDR3. A D gene is named only where the DNA matches it firmly. Size tells how often a clone was seen (once, few, many) or the class of an expanded clone, and some rows leave it out.

D gene	V gene	CDR3 length	J gene	clone size	CDR3 protein	CDR3 DNA
TRBD1	TRBV2	15	TRBJ2-3	NA	CASCRDRGVSDTQYF	TGTGCCAGCTGCCGGGACAGGGGCGTTTCAGATACGCAGTATTTT
NA	TRBV19	13	TRBJ2-5	NA	CASSNREGETQYF	TGTGCCAGTAGTAACAGGGAAGGAGAGACCCAGTACTTC
TRBD2	TRBV9	17	TRBJ2-3	NA	CASSGKAGGYWADTQYF	TGTGCCAGCAGCGGAAAAGCGGGGGGGTACTGGGCAGATACGCAGTATTTT
NA	TRBV20-1	16	TRBJ1-5	NA	CSARDLGRVLNQPQHF	TGCAGTGCTAGAGATCTGGGCAGGGTGCTCAATCAGCCCCAGCATTTT
NA	TRBV20-1	12	TRBJ2-7	few	CSAHREGSEQYF	TGCAGTGCTCACAGGGAGGGAAGCGAGCAGTACTTC
NA	TRBV3-1	13	TRBJ1-1	NA	CASSRTENTEAFF	TGTGCCAGCAGCCGGACAGAGAACACTGAAGCTTTCTTT
NA	TRBV27	13	TRBJ1-3	few	CASSRGPGNTIYF	TGTGCCAGCAGCCGGGGGCCTGGAAACACCATATATTTT
TRBD1	TRBV3-1	13	TRBJ1-1	NA	CASSHTGTAEAFF	TGTGCCAGCAGCCATACCGGGACAGCTGAAGCTTTCTTT
NA	TRBV12-3/TRBV12-4	17	TRBJ1-4	NA	CASSLEQGLGANEKLFF	TGTGCCAGCAGTTTGGAACAGGGCTTGGGGGCTAATGAAAAACTGTTTTTT
NA	TRBV10-3	15	TRBJ1-3	once	CAISVSLGAGNTIYF	TGTGCCATCAGTGTTTCGTTGGGGGCTGGAAACACCATATATTTT
NA	TRBV9	14	TRBJ1-1	NA	CASSATTANTEAFF	TGTGCCAGCAGCGCTACCACAGCGAACACTGAAGCTTTCTTT
NA	TRBV3-1	15	TRBJ1-5	NA	CASSQHEGNKEPQHF	TGTGCCAGCAGCCAACACGAAGGGAATAAGGAGCCCCAGCATTTT
TRBD2	TRBV10-3	15	TRBJ2-1	NA	CAISDSTSGAVEQFF	TGTGCCATCAGTGACTCGACTAGCGGGGCGGTTGAGCAGTTCTTC
NA	TRBV28	13	TRBJ1-1	NA	CATSQGSDTEAFF	TGTGCCACAAGCCAGGGTTCGGACACTGAAGCTTTCTTT
NA	TRBV4-2	17	TRBJ2-6	NA	CASSQTVLLSGANVLTF	TGTGCCAGCAGCCAGACGGTACTGCTCTCTGGGGCCAACGTCCTGACTTTC
TRBD1	TRBV5-1	15	TRBJ2-7	NA	CASSLAVGQAYEQYF	TGCGCCAGCAGCTTGGCCGTGGGACAGGCCTACGAGCAGTACTTC
TRBD2	TRBV20-1	14	TRBJ2-3	NA	CSAFSGGALDTQYF	TGCAGTGCTTTTAGCGGGGGGGCTTTAGATACGCAGTATTTT
NA	TRBV4-1	17	TRBJ2-1	NA	CASSQGADGEHYNEQFF	TGCGCCAGCAGCCAAGGGGCCGACGGGGAGCACTACAATGAGCAGTTCTTC
NA	TRBV9	15	TRBJ2-3	NA	CASSVVGDSTDTQYF	TGTGCCAGCAGTGTCGTGGGGGACAGCACAGATACGCAGTATTTT
TRBD2	TRBV4-1	15	TRBJ2-1	NA	CASSHPGLAVNEQFF	TGCGCCAGCAGCCACCCAGGACTAGCGGTCAATGAGCAGTTCTTC
TRBD1	TRBV10-3	15	TRBJ1-1	few	CAISVGGQMNTEAFF	TGTGCCATCAGTGTCGGGGGACAGATGAACACTGAAGCTTTCTTT
NA	TRBV2	15	TRBJ1-1	NA	CASSERGGMNTEAFF	TGTGCCAGCAGTGAACGGGGGGGGATGAACACTGAAGCTTTCTTT
NA	TRBV5-1	15	TRBJ1-5	NA	CASSLVGGAGQPQHF	TGCGCCAGCAGCTTGGTCGGTGGGGCAGGGCAGCCCCAGCATTTT
TRBD1	TRBV7-9	13	TRBJ2-7	once	CASREAGGNEQYF	TGTGCCAGCAGAGAGGCAGGGGGCAACGAGCAGTACTTC
NA	TRBV28	12	TRBJ1-1	NA	CASSLKANLAFF	TGTGCCAGCAGTTTAAAGGCAAACTTGGCTTTCTTT
TRBD1	TRBV4-1	14	TRBJ2-7	NA	CASSQGTGLYEQYF	TGCGCCAGCAGCCAAGGGACAGGACTCTACGAGCAGTACTTC
NA	TRBV29-1	14	TRBJ2-1	NA	CSVVGGNSYNEQFF	TGCAGCGTTGTAGGCGGGAACTCCTACAATGAGCAGTTCTTC
TRBD2	TRBV9	18	TRBJ2-7	few	CASSVAPIIAGGMDEQYF	TGTGCCAGCAGCGTAGCCCCCATAATAGCGGGGGGAATGGACGAGCAGTACTTC
NA	TRBV5-4	16	TRBJ2-2	NA	CASSLARERSTGELFF	TGTGCCAGCAGCTTGGCTCGGGAGCGGAGCACCGGGGAGCTGTTTTTT
NA	TRBV20-1	12	TRBJ2-3	NA	CSARRSTDTQYF	TGCAGTGCTCGTCGTAGCACAGATACGCAGTATTTT
TRBD2	TRBV12-3/TRBV12-4	16	TRBJ2-1	NA	CASSSERGEYYNEQFF	TGTGCCAGCAGTTCCGAGCGGGGGGAGTACTACAATGAGCAGTTCTTC
NA	TRBV4-1	17	TRBJ2-5	NA	CASSQVRGQGPLGTQYF	TGCGCCAGCAGCCAAGTCCGGGGCCAGGGGCCCTTGGGGACCCAGTACTTC